This T cell receptor (beta chain) comes out of a study of T cell responses to AZD1222 COVID-19 vaccine. Method: immunoSEQ multiplex PCR; TCRdb's copy keeps in-frame clones and lacks some. The sample lists about 160,000 clones; around 92% were seen once. CDR3 length equals 16 residues. Germline loops: CDR1 MRHNA, CDR2 SNTAGT. Deletions cut 8 bases from V and 1 base from J, with 19 bases between. Source: peripheral blood, taken on day 0 of MenACWY control vaccination. This rearrangement joins TRBV6-4 to TRBJ2-3, with D possibly TRBD2 on 5 matching bases. This TCR derives from an adult in good health. The DNA of the CDR3 is TGTGCCAGCTCCTCGGTAGCGAGTTCTGGCACAGATACGCAGTATTTT. Protein sequence: CASSSVASSGTDTQYF.